Listed below are T cell receptor beta chains from one sample, sequenced in a study of blood T cell repertoires in COVID-19. TCRdb keeps only in-frame clones here, not all; method: immunoSEQ multiplex PCR. The sample has about 260,000 clones; about 82% are singletons. The sample was PBMCs or T cells enriched from blood (not recorded which). The receptors were sampled from a woman aged 50 to 60 who had recovered from COVID-19. The CDR3 runs from the conserved cysteine through the conserved F or W. A D gene is named only where the DNA matches it firmly. Clone size is shown for a subset of rows, as once, few, many or a class of expanded clone.

V	size	D	J	CDR3	DNA
TRBV6-5	few	.	TRBJ1-5	CASSQRSSNQPQHF	TGTGCCAGCAGTCAGAGGAGTAGCAATCAGCCCCAGCATTTT
TRBV30	.	TRBD1	TRBJ1-5	CAWTGQGGQPQHF	TGTGCCTGGACTGGACAGGGGGGTCAGCCCCAGCATTTT
TRBV5-4	.	TRBD2	TRBJ2-7	CASSPWAGGTVDEQYF	TGTGCCAGCAGTCCCTGGGCGGGGGGTACCGTCGACGAGCAGTACTTC
TRBV30	.	TRBD1	TRBJ1-4	CAWSRLTGGGEKLFF	TGTGCCTGGAGCCGTTTGACAGGGGGTGGGGAAAAACTGTTTTTT
TRBV25-1	.	.	TRBJ2-2	CASSESKRNTGELFF	TGTGCCAGCAGTGAATCCAAGCGGAACACCGGGGAGCTGTTTTTT
TRBV7-2	.	.	TRBJ2-5	CASSLAGRRETQYF	TGTGCCAGCAGCTTAGCAGGGAGGAGAGAGACCCAGTACTTC
TRBV5-1	.	.	TRBJ2-7	CASSFLRGYEQYF	TGCGCCAGCAGCTTCCTGAGGGGGTACGAGCAGTACTTC
TRBV4-3	.	TRBD1	TRBJ1-6	CASSQGTGNSPLHF	TGCGCCAGCAGCCAAGGGACAGGGAATTCACCCCTCCACTTT
TRBV7-2	.	TRBD1	TRBJ1-6	CASSLARTGSYNSPLHF	TGTGCCAGCAGCTTAGCCCGGACAGGGTCCTATAATTCACCCCTCCACTTT
TRBV5-1	.	.	TRBJ1-1	CASSWEGLVTEAFF	TGCGCCAGCAGCTGGGAGGGGCTGGTCACTGAAGCTTTCTTT
TRBV14	.	.	TRBJ2-7	CASSPGLGLYEQYF	TGTGCCAGCAGCCCAGGACTCGGGCTCTACGAGCAGTACTTC
TRBV2	few	TRBD1	TRBJ1-2	CASSDQGAWSYGYTF	TGTGCCAGCAGTGATCAGGGGGCTTGGAGCTATGGCTACACCTTC
TRBV9	.	.	TRBJ2-7	CASSVGVGASLYEQYF	TGTGCCAGCAGCGTAGGTGTGGGGGCTAGCCTCTACGAGCAGTACTTC
TRBV5-1	few	TRBD1	TRBJ2-7	CASSKTGWEQYF	TGCGCCAGCAGTAAGACAGGGTGGGAGCAGTACTTC
TRBV19	once	.	TRBJ2-1	CASALSSYNEQFF	TGTGCCAGTGCACTTAGCTCCTACAATGAGCAGTTCTTC
TRBV28	.	TRBD2	TRBJ2-7	CASSEGTSRYYEQYF	TGTGCCAGCAGTGAAGGGACTAGCAGATACTACGAGCAGTACTTC
TRBV12-2	once	.	TRBJ2-7	CASRSSAFSQGPRDAGIYEQYF	TGTGCAAGTCGCTCCTCAGCTTTCTCACAGGGGCCTCGGGATGCTGGCATCTACGAGCAGTACTTC
TRBV13	once	TRBD1	TRBJ2-2	CASRRGQTTGELFF	TGTGCCAGCAGACGGGGACAGACGACCGGGGAGCTGTTTTTT
TRBV24-1	.	.	TRBJ2-5	CATGGAQETQYF	TGTGCCACCGGGGGGGCTCAAGAGACCCAGTACTTC
TRBV5-1	.	TRBD1	TRBJ2-2	CASSPLLGQATGELFF	TGCGCCAGCAGCCCCCTCCTCGGACAGGCCACCGGGGAGCTGTTTTTT
TRBV12-3/TRBV12-4	.	.	TRBJ1-2	CASSPTGDYGYTF	TGTGCCAGCAGTCCTACGGGGGATTATGGCTACACCTTC
TRBV7-8	.	TRBD1	TRBJ1-2	CASSLSPGTVQVRYGYTF	TGTGCCAGCAGCCTCAGTCCCGGGACAGTTCAGGTCCGATATGGCTACACCTTC
TRBV7-9	.	.	TRBJ2-5	CASSDRWETQYF	TGTGCCAGCAGCGACAGGTGGGAGACCCAGTACTTC
TRBV18	.	TRBD2	TRBJ2-7	CASSPPGGLGEQYF	TGTGCCAGCTCACCGCCGGGAGGACTTGGTGAGCAGTACTTC
TRBV4-3	.	TRBD1	TRBJ1-2	CASSQAIQGRNYGYTF	TGCGCCAGCAGCCAAGCTATACAGGGGAGAAACTATGGCTACACCTTC
TRBV19	once	TRBD1	TRBJ1-1	CARTGGLSVTEAFF	TGTGCCAGGACAGGGGGTCTGTCGGTTACTGAAGCTTTCTTT
TRBV5-5	.	.	TRBJ1-5	CASSYTGQSNQPQHF	TGTGCCAGCAGCTACACTGGACAGAGCAATCAGCCCCAGCATTTT
TRBV27	.	.	TRBJ1-2	CASSSQGYGYTF	TGTGCCAGCAGTTCCCAGGGCTATGGCTACACCTTC
TRBV11-2	.	TRBD1	TRBJ2-1	CASNQNTGTGIYNEQFF	TGTGCCAGCAACCAAAATACCGGGACAGGGATCTACAATGAGCAGTTCTTC
TRBV25-1	.	.	TRBJ1-4	CASSEWRATNEKLFF	TGTGCCAGCAGTGAATGGAGAGCAACTAATGAAAAACTGTTTTTT
TRBV4-1	.	TRBD2	TRBJ2-2	CASSKEGQRGAFGELFF	TGCGCCAGCAGCAAAGAGGGTCAGCGGGGGGCCTTCGGGGAGCTGTTTTTT